This T cell receptor (beta chain) derives from a study of T cell repertoires in cytomegalovirus infection. Whole-study context: Recently identified HLA-C-restricted CMV epitopes and well-studied HLA-B-restricted CMV epitopes were used by the study.

The sample holds a few counts of this clonotype. What it recognizes is unknown. One entry per CDR3 protein, called by TCRdb with MiXCR from the reads. Of approximately 1,000,000 distinct CDR3 sequences listed, roughly a third are singletons. The sequence came from a human donor in good health (CMV status not recorded). Some clones in this sample may be carry-over from other donors' samples. Source: cultured CD8+ T cells from PBMCs, taken from culture after CMV antigen stimulation.

CDR3 bases: TGTGCCAGCAGTTATGGGGAGGGGTCTGAAGCTTTCTTT. Protein sequence: CASSYGEGSEAFF. The gene calls are TRBV6-5 and TRBJ1-1; perhaps TRBD1 as D (5 bases). Germline CDR1 and CDR2: MNHEY and SVGAGI. The CDR3 covers 13 residues. Trimming removed 3 bases at V and 6 bases at J, with 11 bases between.